Sequencing of this T cell receptor beta chain was carried out in a study of response to subunit inactivated influenza vaccine. General study findings and limits: The authors suggested that few new T cells are recruited per seasonal influenza vaccination.

MiXCR, run by TCRdb on the RT-PCR reads, gives a single entry per CDR3 protein. The data hold about 500,000 distinct CDR3 sequences, with 16% observed a single time. Comments on this clonotype: The antigen is undetermined.

Germline loops: CDR1 WSHSY, CDR2 SAAADI. CDR3 length: 15 residues. Trimming left V 3 bases short and J 0 bases short, with 10 bases between. This chain uses TRBV10-2 with TRBJ2-3, with D unresolved. The receptor was isolated from a man between 50 and 70 years old who received an inactivated influenza vaccine. The material sequenced was CD4+ T cells sorted from PBMCs, taken around 25 months after vaccination. The CDR3 spells CASSDPRTSTDTQYF. For the CDR3, the DNA is TGCGCCAGCAGTGACCCCAGAACTAGCACAGATACGCAGTATTTT.